The clone carrying this T cell receptor (beta chain) came up many times. Its antigen is currently unknown. CDR1 DFQATT and CDR2 SNEGSKA come from the germline V gene (reference sequence). Germline trimming cut 4 bases from V and 0 bases from J; bases unmatched to any gene: 4. The CDR3 has 15 residues. The record originates from a study of T cells in Graves' hyperthyroidism and ophthalmopathy. Patients aged 18 to 65 had newly diagnosed hyperthyroidism that had lasted under 2 months. RNA transcripts gave rise to amplified TCR beta CDR3 regions. Using the HTBI primer set, a first-round RT-PCR was run on the TCR CDR3. TCRdb ran MiXCR on the multiplex PCR reads and lists one entry per CDR3 protein. The data show hundreds of thousands of distinct CDR3 sequences, 13% to 15% seen once. General study results and limits: A 13 V-J model separated ophthalmopathy from stable hyperthyroidism. For ophthalmopathy, model prediction preceded onset by a median about 6.4 months.

The TCR sequence derives from a woman aged 40-49 years with Graves' hyperthyroidism. The V call is TRBV20-1, the J call TRBJ2-2, with TRBD1 matching 8 bases. Material: blood. DNA of the CDR3: TGCAGTGCTACAAACAGGGGGACGAACACCGGGGAGCTGTTTTTT. This gives the protein CSATNRGTNTGELFF.